This TCR beta chain was identified during a study of blood T cell repertoires in COVID-19. Whole-study context: COVID-19 samples collected from the United States, Italy and Spain covered acute and convalescent phases.

In the original workflow: For nucleated cells, counts were estimated from reference gene primer amplification. Profiling relied on immunoSEQ multiplex PCR, and the TCRdb table lists in-frame clones only, not all of them. V and J calls and clone size are those listed in that table; D and trimming were worked out from the DNA. The sample holds about 140,000 clones, approximately 90% seen once. The CDR3 totals 16 residues. J lost 6 bases, V lost 0 bases, and 7 bases had no gene match. Per germline, CDR1 SGHAT and CDR2 FQNNGV. The sequencing sample was made of peripheral blood. The chain has TRBV11-2 and TRBJ1-2, with 10 bases identical to TRBD1. The sequence derives from a woman of 80 years or more with acute or convalescent COVID-19. CDR3 in DNA: TGTGCCAGCAGCTTAGATCCCCTAGGGACAGGGGATGGCTACACCTTC. Its translation is CASSLDPLGTGDGYTF.